This entry features one T cell receptor (beta chain) sequence. The antigen remains unidentified. A sample-barcoded 5' primer and a J-beta primer mix were used in a second PCR of roughly 7 to 11 cycles. One entry per CDR3 protein results from TCRdb running MiXCR on the 5' RACE reads. The sample lists under 1 million distinct CDR3 sequences, under 45% occurring once. These data originate in a study of blood T cells in healthy people across ages. Study results and limitations: Older individuals had lower TCR beta diversity per million T cells (the decline was roughly linear). When set beside aged donors, long-lived donors presented more naive CD4+ cells and higher diversity.

The sequence came from a man aged 60 to 75 in good health. Sequenced: blood.

The CDR3 spells CASSPGQGARQETQYF. In DNA, the CDR3 is TGTGCCAGCAGCCCCGGACAGGGGGCAAGGCAAGAGACCCAGTACTTC. The chain carries TRBV3-1 and TRBJ2-5; 11 nucleotides align to TRBD1. The CDR3 consists of 16 residues. The trim removed 4 bases at V and 2 bases at J, leaving 6 bases unmatched. In germline, CDR1 is LGHDT, CDR2 YNNKEL (reference sequence).